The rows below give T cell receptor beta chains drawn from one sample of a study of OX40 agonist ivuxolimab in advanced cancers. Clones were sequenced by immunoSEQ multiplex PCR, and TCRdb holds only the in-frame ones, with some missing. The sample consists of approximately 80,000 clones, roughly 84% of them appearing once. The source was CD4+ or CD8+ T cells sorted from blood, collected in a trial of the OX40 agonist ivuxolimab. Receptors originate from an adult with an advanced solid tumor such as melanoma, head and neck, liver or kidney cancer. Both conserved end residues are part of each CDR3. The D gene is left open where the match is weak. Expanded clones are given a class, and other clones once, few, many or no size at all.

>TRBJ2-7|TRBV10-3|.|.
CAISALGPGYEQYF
TGTGCCATCAGTGCGTTGGGGCCGGGCTACGAGCAGTACTTC
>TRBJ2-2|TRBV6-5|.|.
CASSYVWNTGELFF
TGTGCCAGCAGTTACGTCTGGAACACCGGGGAGCTGTTTTTT
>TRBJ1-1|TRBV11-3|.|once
CASSLEQGGFTEAFF
TGTGCCAGCAGCTTAGAGCAGGGTGGTTTCACTGAAGCTTTCTTT
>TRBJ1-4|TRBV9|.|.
CASSVDGLRNEKLFF
TGTGCCAGCAGCGTAGATGGCCTGAGGAATGAAAAACTGTTTTTT
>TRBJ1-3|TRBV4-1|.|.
CASSHPGQSSGNTIYF
TGCGCCAGCAGCCATCCCGGACAGTCCTCTGGAAACACCATATATTTT
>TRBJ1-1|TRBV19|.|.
CASTRGGSGRGTEAFF
TGTGCCAGTACCCGGGGGGGATCGGGGAGGGGCACTGAAGCTTTCTTT
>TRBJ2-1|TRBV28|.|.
CASHGRDYNEQFF
TGTGCCAGCCACGGAAGGGACTACAATGAGCAGTTCTTC
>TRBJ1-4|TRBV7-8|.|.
CASSPARVANEKLFF
TGTGCCAGCAGCCCAGCGCGGGTTGCTAATGAAAAACTGTTTTTT
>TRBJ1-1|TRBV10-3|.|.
CAISESVPGSTEAFF
TGTGCCATCAGTGAGAGTGTTCCAGGTTCCACTGAAGCTTTCTTT
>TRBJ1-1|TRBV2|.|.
CASSDSIEPTEAFF
TGTGCCAGCAGTGACTCTATCGAACCCACTGAAGCTTTCTTT
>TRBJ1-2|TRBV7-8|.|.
CASSLEHGIGGYTF
TGTGCCAGCAGCTTAGAACATGGGATAGGCGGCTACACCTTC
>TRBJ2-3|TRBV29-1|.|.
CSDARGDTQYF
TGCAGCGATGCTAGGGGGGATACGCAGTATTTT
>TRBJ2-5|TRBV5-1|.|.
CASSRGGVQETQYF
TGCGCCAGCAGTCGGGGTGGGGTCCAAGAGACCCAGTACTTC
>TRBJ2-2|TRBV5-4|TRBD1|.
CASSLALGQGNGELFF
TGTGCCAGCAGCTTGGCGTTGGGACAGGGTAACGGGGAGCTGTTTTTT
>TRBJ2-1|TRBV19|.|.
CASSMRLSSYNEQFF
TGTGCCAGTAGTATGAGGCTGAGCTCCTACAATGAGCAGTTCTTC
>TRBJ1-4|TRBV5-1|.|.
CASSLIPEGEKLFF
TGCGCCAGCAGCTTGATCCCGGAGGGGGAAAAACTGTTTTTT
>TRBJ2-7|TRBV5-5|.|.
CASSLATGKTGVYEQYF
TGTGCCAGCAGCTTGGCTACAGGGAAAACGGGAGTCTACGAGCAGTACTTC
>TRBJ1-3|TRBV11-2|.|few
CASSLRRGDKPNSGNTIYF
TGTGCCAGCAGCTTAAGGCGTGGGGACAAGCCCAACTCTGGAAACACCATATATTTT
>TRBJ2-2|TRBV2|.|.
CASRDVTGELFF
TGTGCCAGCAGGGATGTGACCGGGGAGCTGTTTTTT
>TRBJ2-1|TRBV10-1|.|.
CASSEDSLQREQFF
TGCGCCAGCAGTGAAGACAGCCTACAAAGGGAGCAGTTCTTC
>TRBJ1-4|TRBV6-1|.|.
CASNGQSYEKLFF
TGTGCCAGCAACGGGCAGTCCTATGAAAAACTGTTTTTT
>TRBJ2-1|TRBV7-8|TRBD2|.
CATAGTSGSHSYNEQFF
TGTGCCACTGCCGGGACTAGCGGGTCCCACTCCTACAATGAGCAGTTCTTC
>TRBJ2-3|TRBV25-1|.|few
CASRRGTDTQYF
TGTGCCAGTAGGAGGGGGACAGATACGCAGTATTTT
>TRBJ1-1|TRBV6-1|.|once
CASSLDGTNTEAFF
TGTGCCAGCAGCCTGGACGGAACGAACACTGAAGCTTTCTTT
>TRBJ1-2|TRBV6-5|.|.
CASSRNRQGLYGYTF
TGTGCCAGCAGCCGAAATAGGCAGGGGTTGTATGGCTACACCTTC
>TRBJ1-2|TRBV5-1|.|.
CASSPGWVQANYGYTF
TGCGCCAGCAGCCCGGGTTGGGTTCAAGCTAACTATGGCTACACCTTC
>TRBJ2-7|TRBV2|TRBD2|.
CASSERTSGTIEQYF
TGTGCCAGCAGTGAACGGACTAGCGGGACGATCGAGCAGTACTTC
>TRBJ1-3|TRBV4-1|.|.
CASSQGYGGTSGNTIYF
TGCGCCAGCAGCCAAGGATATGGGGGGACCTCTGGAAACACCATATATTTT
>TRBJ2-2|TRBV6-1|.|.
CASSTRTSTGELFF
TGTGCCAGCAGTACACGGACATCCACCGGGGAGCTGTTTTTT
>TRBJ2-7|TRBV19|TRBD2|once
CAGFPQGVGLAGPPLYPSYEQYF
TGTGCCGGATTTCCCCAGGGGGTGGGACTAGCGGGACCACCGTTATATCCCTCCTACGAGCAGTACTTC
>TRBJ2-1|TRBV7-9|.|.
CASSPRGSSYNEQFF
TGTGCCAGCAGCCCACGGGGCAGCTCCTACAATGAGCAGTTCTTC
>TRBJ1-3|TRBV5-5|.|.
CASSAGVSGNTIYF
TGTGCCAGCAGCGCCGGGGTCTCTGGAAACACCATATATTTT
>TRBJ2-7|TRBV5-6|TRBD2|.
CASSLDGTSRSYEQYF
TGTGCCAGCAGCTTGGATGGGACTAGCCGCTCCTACGAGCAGTACTTC
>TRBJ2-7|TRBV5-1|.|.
CASSLAGSYEQYF
TGCGCCAGCAGCTTGGCTGGTTCCTACGAGCAGTACTTC
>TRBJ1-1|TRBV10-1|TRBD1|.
CASSDPGTGDTEAFF
TGCGCCAGCAGTGACCCCGGGACAGGGGACACTGAAGCTTTCTTT
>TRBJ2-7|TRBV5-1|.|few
CASSLARGSDSDPYEQYF
TGCGCCAGCAGCTTGGCCCGGGGGTCCGACTCGGACCCCTACGAGCAGTACTTC